Listed below are T cell receptor beta chains from one sample, sequenced in a study of blood T cell repertoires in COVID-19. Data came from immunoSEQ multiplex PCR; TCRdb stores just in-frame clones and leaves some out. The sample records roughly 50,000 clones, over 70% being singletons. The material sequenced was peripheral blood. The source is a human donor with active or convalescent COVID-19. The donor label of this sample is uncertain. CDR3s include the opening cysteine and the closing phenylalanine or tryptophan. D genes are given only for firm matches. The listing skips clone size in some rows; elsewhere it reads once, few, many or a size class.

J: TRBJ2-7
V: TRBV5-6
size: once
D: TRBD2
DNA: TGTGCCAGCAGCCCCCGCGCCGCGGGAGCCTACGAGCAGTACTTC
CDR3: CASSPRAAGAYEQYF

J: TRBJ2-1
V: TRBV29-1
size: NA
D: TRBD1
DNA: TGCAGCTTTGGACAGGGGGCGTCAAATGAGCAGTTCTTC
CDR3: CSFGQGASNEQFF

J: TRBJ1-6
V: TRBV27
size: NA
D: TRBD1
DNA: TGTGCCAGCACCCCAGGGGGCCCCTATAATTCACCCCTCCACTTT
CDR3: CASTPGGPYNSPLHF

J: TRBJ1-2
V: TRBV5-1
size: NA
D: TRBD1
DNA: TGCGCCAGCAGCTTGGAGACAGGGGTATTTGGCTACACCTTC
CDR3: CASSLETGVFGYTF

J: TRBJ2-3
V: TRBV7-2
size: NA
D: NA
DNA: TGTGCCAGCAGCTTGGGGAGTAGCGGCTTCACAGATACGCAGTATTTT
CDR3: CASSLGSSGFTDTQYF

J: TRBJ2-7
V: TRBV4-1
size: NA
D: TRBD1
DNA: TGCGCCAGCACCAGGACAGGGGGTCTCGACGAGCAGTACTTC
CDR3: CASTRTGGLDEQYF

J: TRBJ1-5
V: TRBV6-6
size: NA
D: NA
DNA: TGTGCCAGCAGGGTCGGGGGATATAGCAATCAGCCCCAGCATTTT
CDR3: CASRVGGYSNQPQHF

J: TRBJ2-5
V: TRBV14
size: NA
D: NA
DNA: TGTGCCAGCCCCCCCCAGGGCTGTGTGACCCAGTACTTC
CDR3: CASPPQGCVTQYF

J: TRBJ1-5
V: TRBV7-9
size: few
D: NA
DNA: TGTGCCAGCAGTTCAGGGATTTATAGCAATCAGCCCCAGCATTTT
CDR3: CASSSGIYSNQPQHF

J: TRBJ2-1
V: TRBV7-3
size: NA
D: NA
DNA: TGTGCCAGCAGCTTAACCCTGAGCTCCTACAATGAGCAGTTCTTC
CDR3: CASSLTLSSYNEQFF

J: TRBJ1-1
V: TRBV5-1
size: NA
D: TRBD1
DNA: TGCGCCAGCAGCTTGGGAGGGACAGACAACACTGAAGCTTTCTTT
CDR3: CASSLGGTDNTEAFF

J: TRBJ1-4
V: TRBV30
size: NA
D: NA
DNA: TGTGCCTGGAGTGCCAGGGTCGTTGATGAAAAACTGTTTTTT
CDR3: CAWSARVVDEKLFF

J: TRBJ2-1
V: TRBV5-1
size: NA
D: TRBD2
DNA: TGCGCCAGCAGCCCAGGACTAGCCTCTTCTGGGGTCAATGAGCAGTTCTTC
CDR3: CASSPGLASSGVNEQFF

J: TRBJ1-6
V: TRBV5-6
size: NA
D: NA
DNA: TGTGCCAGCCTGACCTTTTCCGGGACGGTCCTGGGGGGGGGTACGCCCCTCCACTTT
CDR3: CASLTFSGTVLGGGTPLHF

J: TRBJ1-2
V: TRBV13
size: NA
D: TRBD1
DNA: TGTGCCAGCAGAGGGACAGGGGGCGCTACCTATGGCTACACCTTC
CDR3: CASRGTGGATYGYTF

J: TRBJ1-2
V: TRBV5-4
size: NA
D: TRBD1
DNA: TGTGCCAGCAGCTTGGCCGGGACAGGTGTTACCTACACCTTC
CDR3: CASSLAGTGVTYTF

J: TRBJ2-1
V: TRBV7-3
size: NA
D: TRBD2
DNA: TGTGCCAGCAGCAAAGGGAGCGGGGGCCTCAATGAGCAGTTCTTC
CDR3: CASSKGSGGLNEQFF

J: TRBJ1-3
V: TRBV2
size: few
D: NA
DNA: TGTGCCAGCAGCGAAGGGAGTGGCTCTGGAAACACCATATATTTT
CDR3: CASSEGSGSGNTIYF

J: TRBJ1-6
V: TRBV7-9
size: NA
D: NA
DNA: TGTGCCAGCAGCTTATCTGGGGCACGAGGAAACTCACCCCTCCACTTT
CDR3: CASSLSGARGNSPLHF

J: TRBJ2-2
V: TRBV3-1/TRBV3-2
size: NA
D: NA
DNA: TGTGCCAGCAGCCCATTTGGTTTAGCGGACTACACCGGGGAGCTGTTTTTT
CDR3: CASSPFGLADYTGELFF